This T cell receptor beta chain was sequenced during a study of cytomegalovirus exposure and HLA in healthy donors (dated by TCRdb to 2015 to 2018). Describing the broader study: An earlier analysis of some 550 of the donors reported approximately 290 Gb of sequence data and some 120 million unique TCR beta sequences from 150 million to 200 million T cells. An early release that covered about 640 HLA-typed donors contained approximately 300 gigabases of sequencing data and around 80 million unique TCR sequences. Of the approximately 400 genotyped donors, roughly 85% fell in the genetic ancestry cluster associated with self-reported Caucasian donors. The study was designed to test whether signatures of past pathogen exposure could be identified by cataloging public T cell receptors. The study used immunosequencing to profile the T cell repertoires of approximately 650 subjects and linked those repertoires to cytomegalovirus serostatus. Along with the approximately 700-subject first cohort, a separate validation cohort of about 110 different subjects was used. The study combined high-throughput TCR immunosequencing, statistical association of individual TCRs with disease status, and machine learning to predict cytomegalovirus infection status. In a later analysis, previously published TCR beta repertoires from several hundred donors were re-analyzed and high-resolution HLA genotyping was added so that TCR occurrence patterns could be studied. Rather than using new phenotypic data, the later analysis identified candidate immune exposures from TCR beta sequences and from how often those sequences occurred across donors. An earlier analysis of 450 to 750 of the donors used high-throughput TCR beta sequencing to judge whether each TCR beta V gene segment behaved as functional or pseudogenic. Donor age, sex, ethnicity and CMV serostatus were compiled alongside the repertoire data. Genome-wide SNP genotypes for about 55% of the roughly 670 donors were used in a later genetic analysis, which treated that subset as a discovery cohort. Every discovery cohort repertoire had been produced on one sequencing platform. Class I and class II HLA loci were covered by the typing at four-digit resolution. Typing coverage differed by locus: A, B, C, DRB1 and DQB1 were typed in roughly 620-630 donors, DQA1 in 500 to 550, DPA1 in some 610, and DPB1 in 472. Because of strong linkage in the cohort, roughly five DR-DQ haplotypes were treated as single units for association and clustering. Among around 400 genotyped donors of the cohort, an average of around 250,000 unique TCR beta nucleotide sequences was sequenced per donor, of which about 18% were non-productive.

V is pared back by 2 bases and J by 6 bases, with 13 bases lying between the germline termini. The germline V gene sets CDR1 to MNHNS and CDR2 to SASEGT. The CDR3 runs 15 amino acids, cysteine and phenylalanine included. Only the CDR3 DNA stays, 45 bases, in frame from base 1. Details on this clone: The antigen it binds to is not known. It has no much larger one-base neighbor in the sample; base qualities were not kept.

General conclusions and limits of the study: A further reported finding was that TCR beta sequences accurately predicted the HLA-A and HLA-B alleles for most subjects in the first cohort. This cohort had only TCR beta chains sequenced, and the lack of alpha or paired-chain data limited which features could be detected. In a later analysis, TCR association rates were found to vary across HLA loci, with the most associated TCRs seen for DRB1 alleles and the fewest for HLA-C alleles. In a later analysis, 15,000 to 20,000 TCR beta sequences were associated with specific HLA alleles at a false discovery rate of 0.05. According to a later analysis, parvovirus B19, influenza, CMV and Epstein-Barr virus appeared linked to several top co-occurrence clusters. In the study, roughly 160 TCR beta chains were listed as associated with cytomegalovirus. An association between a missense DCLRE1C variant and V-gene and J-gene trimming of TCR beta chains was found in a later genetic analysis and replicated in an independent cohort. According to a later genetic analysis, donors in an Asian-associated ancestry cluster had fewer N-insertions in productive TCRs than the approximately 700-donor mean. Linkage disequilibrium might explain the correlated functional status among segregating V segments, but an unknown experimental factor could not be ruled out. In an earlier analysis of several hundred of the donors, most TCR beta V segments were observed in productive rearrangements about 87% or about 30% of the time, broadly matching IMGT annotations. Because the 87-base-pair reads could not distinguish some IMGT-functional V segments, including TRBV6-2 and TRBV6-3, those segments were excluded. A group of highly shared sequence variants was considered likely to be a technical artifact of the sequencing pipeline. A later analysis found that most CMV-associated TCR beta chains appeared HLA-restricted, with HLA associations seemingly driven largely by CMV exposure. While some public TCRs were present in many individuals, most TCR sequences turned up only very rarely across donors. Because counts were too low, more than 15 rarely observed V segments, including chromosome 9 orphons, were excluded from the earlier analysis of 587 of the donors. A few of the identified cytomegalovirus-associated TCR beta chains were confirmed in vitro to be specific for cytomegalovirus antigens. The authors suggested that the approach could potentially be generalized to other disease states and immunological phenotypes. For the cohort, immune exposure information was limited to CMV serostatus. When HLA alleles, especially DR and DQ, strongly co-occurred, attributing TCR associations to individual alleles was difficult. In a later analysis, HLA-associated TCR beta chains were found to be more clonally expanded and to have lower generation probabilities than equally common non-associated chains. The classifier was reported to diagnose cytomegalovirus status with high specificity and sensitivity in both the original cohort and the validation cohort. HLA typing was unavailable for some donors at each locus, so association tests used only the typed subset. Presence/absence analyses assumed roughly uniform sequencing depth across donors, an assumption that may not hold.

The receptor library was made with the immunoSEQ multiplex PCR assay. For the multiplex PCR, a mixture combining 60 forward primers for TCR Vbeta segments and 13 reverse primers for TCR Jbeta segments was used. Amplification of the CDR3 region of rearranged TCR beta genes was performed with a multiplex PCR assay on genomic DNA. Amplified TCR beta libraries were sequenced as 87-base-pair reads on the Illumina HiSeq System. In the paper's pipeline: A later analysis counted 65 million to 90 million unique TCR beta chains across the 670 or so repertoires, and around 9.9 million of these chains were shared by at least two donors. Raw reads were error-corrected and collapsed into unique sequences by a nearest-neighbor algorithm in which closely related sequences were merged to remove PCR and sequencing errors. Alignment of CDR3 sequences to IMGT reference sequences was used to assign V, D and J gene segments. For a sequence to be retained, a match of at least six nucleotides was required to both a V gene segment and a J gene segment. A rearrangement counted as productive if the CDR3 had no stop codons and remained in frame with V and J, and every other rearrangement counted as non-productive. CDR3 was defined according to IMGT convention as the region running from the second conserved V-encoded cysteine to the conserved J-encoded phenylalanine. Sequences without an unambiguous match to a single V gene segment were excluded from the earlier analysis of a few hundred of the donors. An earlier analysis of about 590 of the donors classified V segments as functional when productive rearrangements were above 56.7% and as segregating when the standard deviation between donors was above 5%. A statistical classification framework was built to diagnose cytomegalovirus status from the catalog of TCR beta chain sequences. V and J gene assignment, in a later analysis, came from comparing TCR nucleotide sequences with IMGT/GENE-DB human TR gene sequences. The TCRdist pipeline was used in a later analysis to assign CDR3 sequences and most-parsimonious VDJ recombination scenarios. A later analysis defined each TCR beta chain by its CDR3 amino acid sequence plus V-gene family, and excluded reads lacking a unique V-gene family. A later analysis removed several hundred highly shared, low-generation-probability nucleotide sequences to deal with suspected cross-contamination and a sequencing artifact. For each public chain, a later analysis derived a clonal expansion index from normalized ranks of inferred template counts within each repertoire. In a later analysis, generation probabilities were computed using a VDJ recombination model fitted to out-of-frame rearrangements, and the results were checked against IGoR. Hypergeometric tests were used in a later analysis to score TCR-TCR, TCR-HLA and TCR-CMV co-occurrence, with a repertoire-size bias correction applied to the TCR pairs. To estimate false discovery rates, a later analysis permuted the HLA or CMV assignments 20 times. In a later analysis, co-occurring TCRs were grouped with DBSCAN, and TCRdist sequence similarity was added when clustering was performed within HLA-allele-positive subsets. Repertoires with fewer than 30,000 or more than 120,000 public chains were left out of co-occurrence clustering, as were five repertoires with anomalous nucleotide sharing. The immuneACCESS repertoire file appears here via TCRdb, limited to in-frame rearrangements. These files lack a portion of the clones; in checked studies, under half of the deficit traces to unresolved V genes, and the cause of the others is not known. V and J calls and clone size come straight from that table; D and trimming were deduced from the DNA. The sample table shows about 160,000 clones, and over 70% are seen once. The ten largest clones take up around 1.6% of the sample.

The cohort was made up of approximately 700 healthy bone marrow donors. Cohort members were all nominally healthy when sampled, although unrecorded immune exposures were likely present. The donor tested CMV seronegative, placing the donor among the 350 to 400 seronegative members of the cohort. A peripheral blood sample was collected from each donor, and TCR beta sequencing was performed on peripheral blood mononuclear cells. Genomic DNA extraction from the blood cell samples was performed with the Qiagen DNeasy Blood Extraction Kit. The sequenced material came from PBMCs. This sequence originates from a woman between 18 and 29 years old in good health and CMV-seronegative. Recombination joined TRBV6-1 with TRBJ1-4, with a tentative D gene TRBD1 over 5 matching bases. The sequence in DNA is TGTGCCAGCAGTGAACGCGAGGGAGGGGATGAAAAACTGTTTTTT. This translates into CASSEREGGDEKLFF.